This TCR beta chain was identified during a study of memory CD4+ T cells and cytomegalovirus serostatus. Whole-study context: Healthy Belgian adult donors included about nine CMV-positive and some 24 CMV-negative people. Findings of the study overall: About 40% of the roughly 160 known CMV-associated TCRbeta sequences appeared in CD4+ memory.

Turning to this clone: Its antigen is unknown.

Single viable CD3+CD4+CD8-CD45RO+ cells were sorted as the memory CD4+ T cells. V was pared by 5 bases and J by 5 bases, with 19 bases between. In germline, CDR1 is SGHTA, CDR2 FQGNSA. CDR3 length: 15 amino acids. Some clones are missing from TCRdb's copy, which holds only in-frame ones; the method was immunoSEQ multiplex PCR. The repertoire has 58,000 or so clones, about 80% of them found once; the top ten carry around 2.7%. This TCR derives from an adult in good health and CMV-seropositive. Sequencing used memory CD4+ T cells from blood. This chain joins TRBV7-2 and TRBJ2-7; D may be TRBD2 (5 bases). CDR3 loop: CASSPRPPGRDEQYF. The CDR3 DNA follows: TGTGCCAGCAGCCCGAGGCCCCCGGGAAGGGACGAGCAGTACTTC.